These T cell receptor beta chains were read from a single sample in a study of shared clonotypes between healthy human individuals. Generated by immunoSEQ multiplex PCR, the TCRdb table keeps only in-frame clones and is missing some. Of around 240,000 clones listed, under 80% are singletons. The sample taken for sequencing was memory CD4+ T cells sorted from blood. The receptors come from a man aged 30 to 45 in good health. The CDR3 runs from the conserved cysteine through the conserved F or W. The D gene is left open where the match is weak. Not all rows give a size; the values are once, few, many and, for expanded clones, a class.

TRBJ2-6 few - TRBV5-4 TGTGCCAGCAGCTTACCGCTCCGCTCTGGGGCCAACGTCCTGACTTTC CASSLPLRSGANVLTF
TRBJ2-7 - TRBD1 TRBV18 TGTGCCAGCTCACCCCTCGGACAGGGTTCGGGAGAAGGGACTTACGAGCAGTACTTC CASSPLGQGSGEGTYEQYF
TRBJ2-3 - - TRBV6-4 TGTGCCAGCAGTGACGGAGGGGCTAGCACAGATACGCAGTATTTT CASSDGGASTDTQYF
TRBJ1-1 - - TRBV5-1 TGCGCCAGCAGCTTGGTAGCGAACACTGAAGCTTTCTTT CASSLVANTEAFF
TRBJ2-1 - - TRBV7-6 TGTGCCAGCAGCGGCTGGGGGGGCCATGAGCAGTTCTTC CASSGWGGHEQFF
TRBJ1-5 - TRBD1 TRBV19 TGTGCCAGTGGGGCGACAGGGCTTCAGCCCCAGCATTTT CASGATGLQPQHF
TRBJ2-7 many TRBD2 TRBV5-6 TGTGCCAGCAGTGCTAGCGGGTTCGGCGAGCAGTACTTC CASSASGFGEQYF
TRBJ2-2 - TRBD2 TRBV6-5 TGTGCCACCTGCTTAGCGGGAGGGACCGGGGAGCTGTTTTTT CATCLAGGTGELFF
TRBJ2-3 - - TRBV25-1 TGTGCCAGCAGTGGGAACTCCGTGGATACGCAGTATTTT CASSGNSVDTQYF
TRBJ2-7 - TRBD1 TRBV10-3 TGTGCCATCAGTGAGTCGGGCAGGGGGCGCGGAATCCACGAGCAGTACTTC CAISESGRGRGIHEQYF
TRBJ2-7 once - TRBV6-6 TGTGCCAGCAGTTACTCGCCAGGGATGCTGTACGAGCAGTACTTC CASSYSPGMLYEQYF
TRBJ2-7 - - TRBV2 TGTGCCAGCAGGGGCGGGAACTACGAGCAGTACTTC CASRGGNYEQYF
TRBJ1-2 - TRBD1 TRBV6-1 TGTGCCAGCATAGAACAGGGGGTACGGGGCTACACCTTC CASIEQGVRGYTF
TRBJ2-3 - - TRBV7-2 TGTGCCAGCAGCACCGAACTAGCTCGGGGTTCGGATACGCAGTATTTT CASSTELARGSDTQYF
TRBJ2-3 - - TRBV5-1 TGCGCCAGCAGCTTGGCGGGATCCACAGATACGCAGTATTTT CASSLAGSTDTQYF
TRBJ2-1 - - TRBV27 TGTGCCAGCAGTTTGGCAGGTTACTACAATGAGCAGTTCTTC CASSLAGYYNEQFF
TRBJ2-1 few - TRBV25-1 TGTGCCAGCAGTCTCCCCGGGACGAGGCAGTTCTTC CASSLPGTRQFF
TRBJ2-3 - - TRBV29-1 TGCAGCGTTGTCGGATACACAGATACGCAGTATTTT CSVVGYTDTQYF
TRBJ2-1 - - TRBV2 TGTGCCAGCAGCCGAACAGAACTCGACAATGAGCAGTTCTTC CASSRTELDNEQFF
TRBJ2-7 - - TRBV20-1 TGCAGTGCTAGGGGCCGGGACGAGCAGTACTTC CSARGRDEQYF
TRBJ1-1 - - TRBV18 TGTGCCAGCTCACCAACAGGGTCCGACACTGAAGCTTTCTTT CASSPTGSDTEAFF
TRBJ1-1 - TRBD1 TRBV5-1 TGCGCCAGCAGGGTTAGGGGCAGGGGGGACACTGAAGCTTTCTTT CASRVRGRGDTEAFF
TRBJ2-2 - TRBD1 TRBV18 TGTGCCAGCTCACCACCCCGGGACAGATTTACCGGGGAGCTGTTTTTT CASSPPRDRFTGELFF
TRBJ1-5 once - TRBV10-3 TGTGCCATCAGTGGATCGGGGGCAGTCCAGCATTTT CAISGSGAVQHF
TRBJ2-2 - - TRBV6-6 TGTGCCAGCAGTCCCCCCGGCCGGCCGATGACCGGGGAGCTGTTTTTT CASSPPGRPMTGELFF
TRBJ2-2 - - TRBV7-9 TGTGCCAGCAGCTCATATAGGACCGGGGAGCTGTTTTTT CASSSYRTGELFF
TRBJ2-5 few TRBD1 TRBV5-1 TGCGCCAGCAGCGTGACAGGGTGGGAGACCCAGTACTTC CASSVTGWETQYF
TRBJ1-1 many - TRBV7-2 TGTGCCAGCAGCTTGAGAGGGACGCCGGCTTTCTTT CASSLRGTPAFF
TRBJ2-3 - TRBD2 TRBV29-1 TGCAGCGTTGAAGGATACGGAGCGGGAGGGCCCGGCACAGATACGCAGTATTTT CSVEGYGAGGPGTDTQYF
TRBJ1-1 - - TRBV5-1 TGCGCCAGCAGCTTGGTGACAGAGTACACTGAAGCTTTCTTT CASSLVTEYTEAFF
TRBJ1-4 - TRBD1 TRBV27 TGTGCCAGCTCGGGCGAGGGGGCCGGTGAAAAACTGTTTTTT CASSGEGAGEKLFF
TRBJ2-3 - TRBD2 TRBV11-2 TGTGCCAGCAGCAAACTAGCGGGAGGGGTAGATACGCAGTATTTT CASSKLAGGVDTQYF
TRBJ2-7 - - TRBV6-6 TGTGCCAGCAGTTACTCGTTGGGTGGCGAGCAGTACTTC CASSYSLGGEQYF
TRBJ2-6 - - TRBV19 TGTGCCAGTAGTCAGAGCTCTGGGGCCAACGTCCTGACTTTC CASSQSSGANVLTF
TRBJ2-7 - - TRBV5-1 TGCGCCAGCAGCGCCAAGGACCTTATTAACGAGCAGTACTTC CASSAKDLINEQYF
TRBJ1-2 - TRBD1 TRBV7-2 TGTGCCAGCAGCTTACCTAGACAGGGACATGGCTACACCTTC CASSLPRQGHGYTF
TRBJ2-3 once TRBD1 TRBV11-2 TGTGCCAGCAGCTTAAGAGGACAGGGCGCAGATACGCAGTATTTT CASSLRGQGADTQYF
TRBJ1-2 - - TRBV10-1 TGCGCCAGCAGTGCGGACAGAAACTATGGCTACACCTTC CASSADRNYGYTF
TRBJ2-6 - - TRBV27 TGTGCCAGCAGTTTATTTTCGGGGAGCTCTGGGGCCAACGTCCTGACTTTC CASSLFSGSSGANVLTF
TRBJ1-3 - - TRBV5-8 TGTGCCAGCAGCAAGGAAGTGGAGGCAGGAGGAAACACCATATATTTT CASSKEVEAGGNTIYF
TRBJ2-7 - - TRBV6-5 TGTGCCAGCCAGGATTATACAGGGACCTACGAGCAGTACTTC CASQDYTGTYEQYF
TRBJ1-5 - TRBD1 TRBV6-1 TGTGCCAGCAGTGCACAGGGGGGAGTAAATAGCAATCAGCCCCAGCATTTT CASSAQGGVNSNQPQHF
TRBJ2-2 - TRBD2 TRBV7-2 TGTGCCAGCAGCTTACGTCTGGGAGGGGCCGGGGAGCTGTTTTTT CASSLRLGGAGELFF
TRBJ2-2 - - TRBV5-1 TGCGCCAGCAGCTTGTATGCGACGGGAGTGAACACCGGGGAGCTGTTTTTT CASSLYATGVNTGELFF
TRBJ1-2 - TRBD1 TRBV15 TGTGCCACCAGCGAACAGGGGGACTATGGCTACACCTTC CATSEQGDYGYTF